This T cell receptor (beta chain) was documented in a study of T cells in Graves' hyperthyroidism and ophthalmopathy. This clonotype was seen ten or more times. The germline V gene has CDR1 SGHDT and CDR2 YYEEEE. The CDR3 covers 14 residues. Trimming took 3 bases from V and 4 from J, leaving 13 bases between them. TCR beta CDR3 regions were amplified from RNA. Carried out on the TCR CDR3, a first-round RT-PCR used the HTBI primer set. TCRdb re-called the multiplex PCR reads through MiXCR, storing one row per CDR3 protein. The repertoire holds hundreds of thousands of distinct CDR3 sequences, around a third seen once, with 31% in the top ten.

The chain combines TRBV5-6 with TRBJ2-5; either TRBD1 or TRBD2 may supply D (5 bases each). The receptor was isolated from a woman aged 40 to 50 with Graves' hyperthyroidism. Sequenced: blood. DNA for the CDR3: TGTGCCAGCAGCTCAAGACGGGGCTTAGAGACCCAGTACTTC. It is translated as CASSSRRGLETQYF.